One sample yielded the 6 T cell receptor beta chains listed below, sequenced in a study of blood T cell repertoires in COVID-19. The assay was immunoSEQ multiplex PCR, and TCRdb's table has in-frame clones only and misses some. The sample consists of more than 300,000 clones, 80% to 85% of them appearing once. What was sequenced was PBMCs or T cells enriched from blood (not recorded which). These receptor sequences come from a woman in her forties or fifties who had recovered from COVID-19.

The chain is built from TRBV3-1 (or the pseudogene TRBV3-2) and TRBJ2-5, with 16 bases fitting TRBD2. Trimming cost V 4 bases and J 1 base; bases outside gene matches: 6. Germline CDR1 reads LGHDT; CDR2 reads YNNKEL (reference sequence). The CDR3 is 18 amino acids. The CDR3 sequence is CASSLGTSGGAAQETQYF. The CDR3 bases are TGTGCCAGCAGCCTAGGGACTAGCGGGGGGGCGGCCCAAGAGACCCAGTACTTC.

J is TRBJ2-3 and V is TRBV11-3, with TRBD1 matching 7 bases. From germline, CDR1 is SGHNT and CDR2 YENEEA. Germline trimming cut 3 bases from V and 2 bases from J; bases unmatched to any gene: 2. This CDR3 spans 14 amino acids. CDR3 in amino acids: CASSLGQITDTQYF. Written as DNA, the CDR3 is TGTGCCAGCAGCTTGGGACAGATCACAGATACGCAGTATTTT.

This rearrangement joins TRBV7-8 to TRBJ1-1; D is possibly TRBD1 (6 bases). This CDR3 comprises 13 residues. V was pared by 0 bases and J by 6 bases, with 8 bases between. Germline CDR1 and CDR2: SGHVS and FQNEAQ. CDR3 sequence (DNA): TGTGCCAGCAGCTTAGCACAGGGTCCTGAAGCTTTCTTT. Its protein product is CASSLAQGPEAFF.

The chain joins TRBV11-2 to TRBJ2-3; D is undetermined. V was clipped by 3 bases and J by 5 bases, with 6 bases between them. This CDR3 comprises 12 residues. Per the germline V gene, CDR1 is SGHAT and CDR2 is FQNNGV. CDR3 DNA: TGTGCCAGCAGCTTGACTGGAGATACGCAGTATTTT. It specifies CASSLTGDTQYF.

The chain links TRBV7-2 to TRBJ1-2, with 7 bases lining up with TRBD1. The CDR3 loop spans 14 amino acids. The junction had 8 bases not matched to a gene; V was cut back by 4 bases and J by 6 bases. The V gene's germline CDR1 is SGHTA and CDR2 FQGNSA. CDR3: CASSYTRQGDGYTF. CDR3 DNA sequence: TGTGCCAGCAGCTACACCCGCCAGGGGGATGGCTACACCTTC.

The chain couples TRBV6-5 to TRBJ2-2; D is possibly TRBD1 (5 bases). The CDR3 extends over 13 amino acids. Trimming cost V 8 bases and J 3 bases, with 10 bases left between them. Germline values: CDR1 MNHEY, CDR2 SVGAGI. The CDR3 region has the DNA TGTGCCAGCGTCCAGGGATACACCGGGGAGCTGTTTTTT. The encoded protein is CASVQGYTGELFF.